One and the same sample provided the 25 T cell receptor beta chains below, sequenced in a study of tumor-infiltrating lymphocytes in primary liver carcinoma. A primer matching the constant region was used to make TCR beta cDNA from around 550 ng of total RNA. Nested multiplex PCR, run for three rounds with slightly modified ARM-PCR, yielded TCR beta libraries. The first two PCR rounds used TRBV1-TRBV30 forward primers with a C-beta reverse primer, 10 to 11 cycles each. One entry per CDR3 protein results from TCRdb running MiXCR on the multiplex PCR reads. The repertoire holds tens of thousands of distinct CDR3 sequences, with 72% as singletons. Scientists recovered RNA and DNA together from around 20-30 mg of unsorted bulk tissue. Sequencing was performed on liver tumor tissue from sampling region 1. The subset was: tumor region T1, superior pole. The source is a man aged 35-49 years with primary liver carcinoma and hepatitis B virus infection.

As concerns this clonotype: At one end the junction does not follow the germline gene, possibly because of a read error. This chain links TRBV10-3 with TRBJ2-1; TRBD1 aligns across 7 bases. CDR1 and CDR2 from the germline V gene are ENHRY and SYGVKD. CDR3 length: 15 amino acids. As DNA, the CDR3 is TGTGCCACCACGACAGGGAAGAACCCCTACAATGAGCAGCTTTTC. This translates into CATTTGKNPYNEQLF.

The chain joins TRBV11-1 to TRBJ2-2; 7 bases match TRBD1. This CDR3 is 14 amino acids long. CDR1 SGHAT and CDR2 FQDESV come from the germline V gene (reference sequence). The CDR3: CASNHRGNTGELFF. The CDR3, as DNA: TGTGCAAGTAACCACAGGGGTAACACCGGGGAGCTGTTTTTT.

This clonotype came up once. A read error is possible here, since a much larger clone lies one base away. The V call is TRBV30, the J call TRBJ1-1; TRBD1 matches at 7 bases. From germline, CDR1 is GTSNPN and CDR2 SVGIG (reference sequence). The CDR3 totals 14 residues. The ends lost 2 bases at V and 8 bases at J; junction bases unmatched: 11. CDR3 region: CAWSYRERGREAFF. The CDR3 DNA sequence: TGTGCCTGGAGTTATCGGGAAAGGGGGCGCGAAGCTTTCTTT.

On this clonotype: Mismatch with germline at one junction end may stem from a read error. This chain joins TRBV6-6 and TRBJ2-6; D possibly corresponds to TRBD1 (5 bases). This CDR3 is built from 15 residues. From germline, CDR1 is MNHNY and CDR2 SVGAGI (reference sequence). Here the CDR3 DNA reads TGTGCCATCAGTCCGAGGATTTCTGGGGCCAACGTCATGACTTTC. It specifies CAISPRISGANVMTF.

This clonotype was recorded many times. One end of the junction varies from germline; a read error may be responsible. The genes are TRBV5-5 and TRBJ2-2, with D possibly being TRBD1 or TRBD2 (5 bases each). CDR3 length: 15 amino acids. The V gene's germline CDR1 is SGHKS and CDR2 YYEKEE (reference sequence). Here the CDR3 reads CASRYRDGDTGELFF. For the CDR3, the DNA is TGTGCCAGCAGATACCGGGACGGAGACACGGGGGAGCTGTTTTTT.

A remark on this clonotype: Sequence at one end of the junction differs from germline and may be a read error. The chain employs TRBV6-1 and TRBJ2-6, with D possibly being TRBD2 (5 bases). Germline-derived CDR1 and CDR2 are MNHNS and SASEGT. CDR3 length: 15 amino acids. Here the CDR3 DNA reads TGTGCCGGCAGTGAAGGGAGCTCTGGGGCCAACGTCCTGACTTTC. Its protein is CAGSEGSSGANVLTF.

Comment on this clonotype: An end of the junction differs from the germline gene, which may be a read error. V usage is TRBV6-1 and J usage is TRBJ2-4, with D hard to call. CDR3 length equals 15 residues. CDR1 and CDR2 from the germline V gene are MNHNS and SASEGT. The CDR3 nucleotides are TGTGCCAGTAGTGAACCGGGTCTATCCAAAAACATTCAGTACTTC. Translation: CASSEPGLSKNIQYF.

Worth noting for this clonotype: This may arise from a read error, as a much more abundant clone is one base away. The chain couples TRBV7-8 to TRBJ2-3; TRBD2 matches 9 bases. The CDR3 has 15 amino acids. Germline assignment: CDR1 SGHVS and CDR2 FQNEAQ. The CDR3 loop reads CASSHAAGGLDMQYF. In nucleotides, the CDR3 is TGTGCCAGCAGCCACGCGGCGGGAGGGTTAGATATGCAGTATTTT.

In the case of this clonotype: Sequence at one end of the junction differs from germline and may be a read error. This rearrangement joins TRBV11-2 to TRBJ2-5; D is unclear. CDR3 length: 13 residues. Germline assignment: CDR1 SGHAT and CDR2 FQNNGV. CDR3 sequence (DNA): TGTGCCAGTAGCTTCAGCGTCGGAGAGACCCCGTACTTC. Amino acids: CASSFSVGETPYF.

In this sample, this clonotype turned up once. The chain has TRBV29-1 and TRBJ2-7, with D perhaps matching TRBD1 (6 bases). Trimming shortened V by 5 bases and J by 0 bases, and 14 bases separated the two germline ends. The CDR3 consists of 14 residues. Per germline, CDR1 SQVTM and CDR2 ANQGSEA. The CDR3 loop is CSVYGQTDSYEQYF. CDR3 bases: TGCAGCGTTTACGGACAGACCGACTCCTACGAGCAGTACTTC.

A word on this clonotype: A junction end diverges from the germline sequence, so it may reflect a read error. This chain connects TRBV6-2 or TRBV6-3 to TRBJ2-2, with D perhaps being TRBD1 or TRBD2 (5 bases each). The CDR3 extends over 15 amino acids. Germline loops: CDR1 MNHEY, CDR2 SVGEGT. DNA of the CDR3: TGTGTCAGCAGTTGGGACCCGGCGAACACCGGGGAGTTGTTTTTT. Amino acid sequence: CVSSWDPANTGELFF.

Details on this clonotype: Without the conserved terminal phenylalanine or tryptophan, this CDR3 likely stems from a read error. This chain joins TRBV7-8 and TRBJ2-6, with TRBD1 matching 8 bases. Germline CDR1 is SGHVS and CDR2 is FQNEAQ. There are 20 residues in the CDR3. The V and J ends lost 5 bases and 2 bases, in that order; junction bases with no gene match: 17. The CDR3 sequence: CASSRRTGPQLETGANVLTS. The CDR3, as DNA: TGTGCCAGCAGCCGCCGGACAGGGCCTCAACTCGAAACTGGGGCCAACGTCCTGACTTCC.

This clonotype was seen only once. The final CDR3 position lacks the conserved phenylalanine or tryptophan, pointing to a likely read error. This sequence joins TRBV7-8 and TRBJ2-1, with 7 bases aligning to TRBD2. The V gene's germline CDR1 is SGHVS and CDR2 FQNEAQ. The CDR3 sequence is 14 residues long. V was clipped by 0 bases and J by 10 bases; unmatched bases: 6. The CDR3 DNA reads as TGTGCCAGCAGCTTAGCGGGAGGGCAAGGCGAGCAGTTCATC. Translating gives CASSLAGGQGEQFI.

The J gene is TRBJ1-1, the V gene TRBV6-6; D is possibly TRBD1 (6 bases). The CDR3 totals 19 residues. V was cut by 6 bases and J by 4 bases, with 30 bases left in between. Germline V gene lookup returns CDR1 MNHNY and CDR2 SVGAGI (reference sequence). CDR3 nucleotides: TGTGCCAGCAGATATGATGTGAACAGGGAAGTTGGTGGATTCACTGAAGCTTTCTTT. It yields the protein CASRYDVNREVGGFTEAFF.

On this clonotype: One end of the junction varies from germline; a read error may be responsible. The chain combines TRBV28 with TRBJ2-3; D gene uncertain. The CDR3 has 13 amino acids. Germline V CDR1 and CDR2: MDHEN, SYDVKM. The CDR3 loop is CAGSTTSTDTQYF. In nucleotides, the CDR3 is TGTGCCGGCAGTACAACCAGCACAGATACGCAGTATTTT.

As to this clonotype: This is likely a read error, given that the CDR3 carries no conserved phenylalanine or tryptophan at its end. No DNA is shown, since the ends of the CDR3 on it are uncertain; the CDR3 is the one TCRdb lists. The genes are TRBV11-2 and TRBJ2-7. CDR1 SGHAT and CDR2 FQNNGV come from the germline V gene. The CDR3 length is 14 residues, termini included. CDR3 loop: CASSITDTAYEQYI.

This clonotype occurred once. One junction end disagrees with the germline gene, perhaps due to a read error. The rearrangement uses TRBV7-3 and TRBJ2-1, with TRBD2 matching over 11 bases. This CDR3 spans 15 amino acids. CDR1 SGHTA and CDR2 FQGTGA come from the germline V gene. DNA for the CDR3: TGTGCCAGCAGCTTATCCCTAGCGGGGGGAGATGAGCGGTTCTTC. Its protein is CASSLSLAGGDERFF.

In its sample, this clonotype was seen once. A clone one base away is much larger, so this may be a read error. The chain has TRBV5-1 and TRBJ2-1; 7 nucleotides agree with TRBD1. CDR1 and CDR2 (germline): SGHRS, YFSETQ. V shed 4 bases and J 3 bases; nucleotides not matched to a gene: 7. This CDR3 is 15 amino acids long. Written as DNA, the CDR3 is TGCGCCAGCAGCCCCGGGACAGACAACTACAATGAGCAGTTCTTC. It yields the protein CASSPGTDNYNEQFF.

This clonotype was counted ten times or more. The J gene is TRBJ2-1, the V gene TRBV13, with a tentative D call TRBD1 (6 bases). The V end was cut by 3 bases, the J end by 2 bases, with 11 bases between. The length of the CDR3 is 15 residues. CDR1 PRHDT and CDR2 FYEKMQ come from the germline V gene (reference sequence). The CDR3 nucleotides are TGTGCCAGCAGCTTTACAGGGATCCCCTACAATGAGCAGTTCTTC. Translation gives CASSFTGIPYNEQFF. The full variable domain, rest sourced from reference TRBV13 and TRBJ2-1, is AAGVIQSPRHLIKEKRETATLKCYPIPRHDTVYWYQQGPGQDPQFLISFYEKMQSDKGSIPDRFSAQQFSDYHSELNMSSLELGDSALYFCASSFTGIPYNEQFFGPGTRLTVL.

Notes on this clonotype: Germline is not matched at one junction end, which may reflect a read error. CDR3 sequence (DNA): TGTGGCAGCCAGGGATCGCTGAAACCTGCAGATACGCAGTATTTT. Amino acids: CGSQGSLKPADTQYF. The rearrangement links TRBV12-3 or TRBV12-4 to TRBJ2-3; TRBD1 might be the D (5 bases). This CDR3 contains 15 residues.

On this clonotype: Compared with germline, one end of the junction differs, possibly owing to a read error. CDR3 residues: CASSYSRIGGYEQYF. The CDR3 DNA reads as TGTGCCAGTAGTTACTCAAGGATAGGGGGCTACGAGCAGTACTTC. This chain connects TRBV6-2 or TRBV6-3 to TRBJ2-7, with D possibly TRBD1 on 6 matching bases. This CDR3 comprises 15 residues. Germline V gene sequence: CDR1 MNHEY, CDR2 SVGEGT.

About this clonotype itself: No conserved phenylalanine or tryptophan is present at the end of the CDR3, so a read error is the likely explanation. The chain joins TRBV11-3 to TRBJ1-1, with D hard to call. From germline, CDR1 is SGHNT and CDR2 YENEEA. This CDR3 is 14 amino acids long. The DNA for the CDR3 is TGTGTCAGCAGTTCCACACCCATGAGCACTGAGGCTTTCTGT. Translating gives CVSSSTPMSTEAFC.

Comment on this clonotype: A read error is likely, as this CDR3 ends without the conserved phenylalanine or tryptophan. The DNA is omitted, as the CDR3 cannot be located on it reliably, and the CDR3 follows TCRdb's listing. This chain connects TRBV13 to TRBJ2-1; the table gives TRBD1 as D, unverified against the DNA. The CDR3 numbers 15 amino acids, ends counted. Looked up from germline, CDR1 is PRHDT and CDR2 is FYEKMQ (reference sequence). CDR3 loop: CASSFPQGDRNEEFS.

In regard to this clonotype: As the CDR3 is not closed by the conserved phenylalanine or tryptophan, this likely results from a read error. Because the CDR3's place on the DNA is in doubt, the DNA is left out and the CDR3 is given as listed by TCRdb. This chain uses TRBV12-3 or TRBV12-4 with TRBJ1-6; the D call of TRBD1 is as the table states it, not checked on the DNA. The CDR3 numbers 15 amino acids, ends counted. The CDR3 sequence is CASSSTTGRNSHIHI.

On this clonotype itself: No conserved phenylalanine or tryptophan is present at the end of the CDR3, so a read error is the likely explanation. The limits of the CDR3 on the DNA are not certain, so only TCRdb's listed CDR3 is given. CDR3 region: CASSLDQGWTEAFL. This rearrangement joins TRBV11-2 to TRBJ1-1. The CDR3 spans 14 residues, counting both ends. CDR1 and CDR2 from the germline V gene are SGHAT and FQNNGV.